There are many counts of the clone carrying this TCR beta chain. Its specificity is unknown. This may be a read error: a much more frequent sequence differs by one nucleotide. Other DNA variants within this sample encode the same CDR3. The entry originates in a study of metastatic and nonmetastatic thyroid tumors. Study-wide context: Thyroid patients, malignant and benign, had repertoires compared across blood and tumor or nodule tissue. Study conclusions and caveats: According to reports, the diversity of TCR beta was significantly higher in malignant thyroid tumors than in benign nodules, and this held in both blood and tumor samples.

This CDR3 contains 13 residues. Germline-derived CDR1 and CDR2 are GTSNPN and SVGIG (reference sequence). TCRdb reassembled clones from the PCR reads with MiXCR. This table holds about 26,000 clones, roughly 25% found once. Thyroid surgery was preceded by no treatment in any patient. Input material: blood. The origin of this receptor is a female donor with papillary thyroid cancer or a benign thyroid nodule (not recorded which). Some clones in this sample may be carry-over from other donors' samples. The chain is built from TRBV30 and TRBJ1-5; D gene ambiguous. CDR3: CAWSVGLNQPQHF. The CDR3 nucleotides read TGCGCCTGGAGTGTAGGGTTGAATCAGCCCCAGCATTTT.